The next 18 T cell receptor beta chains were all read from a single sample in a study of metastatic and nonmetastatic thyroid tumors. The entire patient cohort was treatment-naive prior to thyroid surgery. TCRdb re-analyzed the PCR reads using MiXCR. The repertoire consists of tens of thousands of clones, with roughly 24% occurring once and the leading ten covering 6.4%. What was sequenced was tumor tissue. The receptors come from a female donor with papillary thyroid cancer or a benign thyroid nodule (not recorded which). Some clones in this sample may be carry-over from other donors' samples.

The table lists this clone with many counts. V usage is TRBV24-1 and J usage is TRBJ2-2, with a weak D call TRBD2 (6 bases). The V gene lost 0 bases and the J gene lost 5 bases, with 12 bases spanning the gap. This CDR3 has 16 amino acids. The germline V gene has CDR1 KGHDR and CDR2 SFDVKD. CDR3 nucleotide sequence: TGTGCCACCAGTGATTTGCGGTTTGCGGGAACCGGGGAGCTGTTTTTT. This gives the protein CATSDLRFAGTGELFF.

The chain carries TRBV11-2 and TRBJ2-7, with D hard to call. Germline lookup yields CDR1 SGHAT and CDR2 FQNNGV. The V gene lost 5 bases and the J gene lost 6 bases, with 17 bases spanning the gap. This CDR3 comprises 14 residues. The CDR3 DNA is TGTGCCAGCAGCCCCCTACGAGGATGGGGCGAGCAGTACTTC. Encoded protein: CASSPLRGWGEQYF.

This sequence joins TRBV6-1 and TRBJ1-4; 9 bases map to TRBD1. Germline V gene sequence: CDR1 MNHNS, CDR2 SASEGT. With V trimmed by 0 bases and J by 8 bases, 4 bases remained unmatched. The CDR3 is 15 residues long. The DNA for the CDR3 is TGTGCCAGCAGTGAAGCGACAGGGGGAGGGGAAAAACTGTTTTTT. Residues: CASSEATGGGEKLFF.

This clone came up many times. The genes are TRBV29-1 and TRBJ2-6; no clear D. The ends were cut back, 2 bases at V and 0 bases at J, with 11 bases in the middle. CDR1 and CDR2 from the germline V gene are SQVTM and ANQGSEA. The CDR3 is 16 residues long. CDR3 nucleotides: TGCAGCGTTGAAAACGTGCAGAGCTCTGGGGCCAACGTCCTGACTTTC. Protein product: CSVENVQSSGANVLTF.

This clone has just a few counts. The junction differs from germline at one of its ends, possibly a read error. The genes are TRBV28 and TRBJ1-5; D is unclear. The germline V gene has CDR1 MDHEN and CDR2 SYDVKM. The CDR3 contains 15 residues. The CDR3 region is CASRVGGNSNQPQHF. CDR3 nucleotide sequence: TGTGCCAGCAGAGTCGGCGGGAATAGCAATCAACCCCAGCATTTT.

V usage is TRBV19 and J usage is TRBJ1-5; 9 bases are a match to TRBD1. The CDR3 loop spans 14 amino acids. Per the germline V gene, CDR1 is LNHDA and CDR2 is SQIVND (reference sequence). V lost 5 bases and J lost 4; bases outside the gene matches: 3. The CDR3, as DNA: TGTGCCAGTAGTTCGACAGGGGGAAATCAGCCCCAGCATTTT. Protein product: CASSSTGGNQPQHF.

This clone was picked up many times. CDR3: CASSLSQGDEQYF. The CDR3 DNA reads TGTGCCAGCAGCTTGAGTCAGGGTGACGAGCAGTACTTC. This chain joins TRBV5-4 and TRBJ2-7; possibly TRBD1 for D (5 bases). Per the germline V gene, CDR1 is SGHNT and CDR2 is YYREEE (reference sequence). The CDR3 runs to 13 residues. Trimming removed 1 base at V and 5 bases at J, with 10 bases between.

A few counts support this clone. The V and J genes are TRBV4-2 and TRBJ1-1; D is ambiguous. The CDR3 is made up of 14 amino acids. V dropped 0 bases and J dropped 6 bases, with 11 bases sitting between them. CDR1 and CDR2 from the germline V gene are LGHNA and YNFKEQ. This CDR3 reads CASSQEQLPPEAFF. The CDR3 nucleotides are TGTGCCAGCAGCCAAGAACAGTTGCCACCTGAAGCTTTCTTT.

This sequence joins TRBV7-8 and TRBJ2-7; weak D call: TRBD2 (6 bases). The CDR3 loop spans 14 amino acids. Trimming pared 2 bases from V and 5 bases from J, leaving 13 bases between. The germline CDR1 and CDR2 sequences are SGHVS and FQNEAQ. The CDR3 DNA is TGTGCCAGCAGCTTATCTCGGGAGAAGAACGAGCAGTACTTC. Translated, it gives CASSLSREKNEQYF.

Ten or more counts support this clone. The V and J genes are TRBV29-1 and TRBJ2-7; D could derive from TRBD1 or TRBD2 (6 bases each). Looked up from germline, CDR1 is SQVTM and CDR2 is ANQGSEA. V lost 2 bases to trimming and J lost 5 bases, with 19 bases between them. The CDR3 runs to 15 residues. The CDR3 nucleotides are TGCAGCGTTGAATTGGTAGGGGGGCCCAGCGACGAGCAGTACTTC. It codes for CSVELVGGPSDEQYF.

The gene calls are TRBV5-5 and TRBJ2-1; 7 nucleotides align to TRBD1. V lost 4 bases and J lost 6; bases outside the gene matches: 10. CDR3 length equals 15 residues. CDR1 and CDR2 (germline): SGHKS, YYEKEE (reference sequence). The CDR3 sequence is CASSIAGGLSNEQFF. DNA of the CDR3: TGTGCCAGCAGCATTGCAGGGGGTCTATCCAATGAGCAGTTCTTC.

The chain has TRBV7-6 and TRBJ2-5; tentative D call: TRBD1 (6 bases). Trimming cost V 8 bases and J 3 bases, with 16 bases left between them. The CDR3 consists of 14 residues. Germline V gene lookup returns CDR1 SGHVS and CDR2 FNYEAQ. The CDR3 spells CASGQGGSEETQYF. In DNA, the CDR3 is TGTGCCAGCGGACAAGGGGGATCGGAAGAGACCCAGTACTTC.

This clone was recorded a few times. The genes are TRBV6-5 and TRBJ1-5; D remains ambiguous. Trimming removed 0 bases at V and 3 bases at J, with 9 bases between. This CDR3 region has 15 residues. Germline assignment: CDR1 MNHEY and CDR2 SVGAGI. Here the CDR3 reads CASSYSSKFNQPQHF. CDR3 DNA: TGTGCCAGCAGTTACTCTAGCAAGTTCAATCAGCCCCAGCATTTT.

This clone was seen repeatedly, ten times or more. CDR3 loop: CAISENTGIGYEQYF. The DNA of the CDR3 is TGTGCCATCAGTGAAAATACGGGGATTGGATACGAGCAGTACTTC. V and J are TRBV10-3 and TRBJ2-7, with D possibly being TRBD2 (5 bases). CDR3 size: 15 residues. The germline V gene has CDR1 ENHRY and CDR2 SYGVKD. Trimming cost V 3 bases and J 4 bases, with 16 bases left between them.

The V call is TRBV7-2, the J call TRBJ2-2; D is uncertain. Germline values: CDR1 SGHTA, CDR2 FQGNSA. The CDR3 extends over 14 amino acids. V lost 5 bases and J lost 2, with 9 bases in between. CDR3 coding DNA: TGTGCCAGCAGCCTATCTTATAACACCGGGGAGCTGTTTTTT. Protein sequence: CASSLSYNTGELFF.

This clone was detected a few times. The CDR3 DNA is TGTGCCAGCAGTTTAGTCGGAGGGGGGACTGAAGCTTTCTTT. The encoded protein is CASSLVGGGTEAFF. V usage is TRBV28 and J usage is TRBJ1-1; maybe TRBD1 (6 bases). CDR3 length: 14 amino acids. V dropped 2 bases and J dropped 5 bases, with 12 bases sitting between them. CDR1 is MDHEN, CDR2 SYDVKM, per germline.

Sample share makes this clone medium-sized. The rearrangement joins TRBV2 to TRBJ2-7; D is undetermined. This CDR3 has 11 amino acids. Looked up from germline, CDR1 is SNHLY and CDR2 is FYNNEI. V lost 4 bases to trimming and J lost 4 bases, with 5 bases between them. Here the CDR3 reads CASSVRYEQYF. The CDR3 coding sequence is TGTGCCAGCAGTGTCAGGTACGAGCAGTACTTC.

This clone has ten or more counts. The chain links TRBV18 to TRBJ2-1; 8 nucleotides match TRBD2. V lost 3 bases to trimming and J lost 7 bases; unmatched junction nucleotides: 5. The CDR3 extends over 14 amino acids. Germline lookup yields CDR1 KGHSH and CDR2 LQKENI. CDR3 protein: CASSPTREVNEQFF. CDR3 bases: TGTGCCAGCTCACCCACGCGGGAGGTAAATGAGCAGTTCTTC.